The clone carrying this T cell receptor beta chain came up a few times. Its antigen is unknown. The V segment lost 6 bases and the J segment 5 bases; nucleotides outside the gene matches: 7. The CDR3 runs 15 residues. The record originates from a study of CD8 T cells in ankylosing spondylitis. The study's findings and limits: Disease-linked clones reportedly showed significant enrichment in matched ankylosing spondylitis synovial fluid. A motif in TCR beta, a set of eight highly homologous variants, appeared characteristic of ankylosing spondylitis blood. Clones linked to disease, bearing a CD8+ phenotype, were relatively rare in peripheral blood.

Each TCR beta library was made by quantitative 5'-RACE that incorporated molecular barcodes. TCRdb fed the 5' RACE reads into MiXCR, producing one record per CDR3 protein. The sample has about 540,000 distinct CDR3 sequences, about 13% seen once. This clonotype was sampled from a male donor with ankylosing spondylitis. The sequenced sample was blood, either unsorted or a sorted T cell fraction (not recorded which). The chain links TRBV12-3 or TRBV12-4 to TRBJ2-2, with 9 bases matching TRBD2. CDR3: CASRRREGKTGELFF. CDR3 bases: TGTGCCAGCAGACGGCGGGAGGGAAAGACCGGGGAGCTGTTTTTT.